Below, 26 T cell receptor beta chains from the same sample are listed, as sequenced in a study of shared clonotypes between healthy human individuals. Using immunoSEQ multiplex PCR, the repertoire was profiled, and TCRdb retains in-frame clones only, with some absent. The table records about 1 million clones, about 75% of them present only once. The sequenced sample consisted of memory CD4+ T cells sorted from blood. Subset noted: CD45RA-negative fraction. Every receptor here comes from a young man in good health.

In its sample, this clone was seen once. V gene TRBV7-2 combines with J gene TRBJ2-5; 7 bases fit TRBD2. The trim removed 1 base at V and 0 bases at J, leaving 5 bases unmatched. Germline V lookup: CDR1 SGHTA, CDR2 FQGNSA. CDR3 size: 16 residues. CDR3 nucleotide sequence: TGTGCCAGCAGCTTAGTGGCCGGGGGGTACCAAGAGACCCAGTACTTC. It codes for CASSLVAGGYQETQYF.

J is TRBJ2-2 and V is TRBV28; 7 bases align to TRBD1. Germline V lookup: CDR1 MDHEN, CDR2 SYDVKM. The CDR3 runs 15 residues. Unmatched junction bases numbered 8, after V lost 8 bases and J lost 2 bases. CDR3 protein: CASLHGTANTGELFF. DNA of the CDR3: TGTGCCAGCTTACACGGGACAGCTAACACCGGGGAGCTGTTTTTT.

The chain combines TRBV5-6 with TRBJ2-5; D may be TRBD1 or TRBD2 (5 bases each). Trimming took off 0 bases at V and 8 bases at J, with 17 bases between the two ends. Germline CDR1 is SGHDT and CDR2 is YYEEEE. The CDR3 extends over 15 amino acids. CDR3 in amino acids: CASSLDRLGEKTQYF. The CDR3 region has the DNA TGTGCCAGCAGCTTGGACAGGCTGGGGGAGAAAACCCAGTACTTC. Full variable domain (remainder filled in from reference TRBV5-6 and TRBJ2-5): DAGVTQSPTHLIKTRGQQVTLRCSPKSGHDTVSWYQQALGQGPQFIFQYYEEEERQRGNFPDRFSGHQFPNYSSELNVNALLLGDSALYLCASSLDRLGEKTQYFGPGTRLLVL.

CDR3 DNA: TGTGCCAGCAGTGCTTTGGATAGCAATCAGCCCCAGCATTTT. The encoded protein is CASSALDSNQPQHF. The chain has TRBV6-1 and TRBJ1-5; D is ambiguous. Trimming took off 4 bases at V and 0 bases at J, with 7 bases between the two ends. The germline V gene has CDR1 MNHNS and CDR2 SASEGT. This CDR3 has 14 amino acids.

The J gene is TRBJ2-7, the V gene TRBV7-8; perhaps D is TRBD1 or TRBD2 (5 bases each). Germline CDR1 and CDR2: SGHVS and FQNEAQ. CDR3 length: 14 residues. Deletions cut 5 bases from V and 3 bases from J, with 14 bases between. The CDR3: CASSTRDAGYEQYF. For the CDR3, the DNA is TGTGCCAGCAGCACCCGGGACGCCGGCTACGAGCAGTACTTC.

This clone was detected a few times. The same CDR3 is also encoded by other DNA sequences in this sample. This rearrangement joins TRBV7-9 to TRBJ2-3; D not resolved. With 8 bases removed from V and 4 bases from J, the gap between germline ends came to 10 bases. This CDR3 contains 12 residues. From germline, CDR1 is SEHNR and CDR2 FQNEAQ (reference sequence). In DNA, the CDR3 is TGTGCCAGCTCCCTGGCCCCAGATACGCAGTATTTT. Translating gives CASSLAPDTQYF.

Only one count was recorded for this clone. Additional DNA sequences in this sample encode the identical CDR3. The chain couples TRBV5-1 to TRBJ2-3, with D perhaps TRBD1 (6 bases). CDR1 and CDR2 (germline): SGHRS, YFSETQ. V was trimmed by 4 bases and J by 1 base, leaving 10 bases between them. The CDR3 is 14 residues long. The CDR3, as DNA: TGCGCCAGCAGCCTTGCAGGGGGCACAGATACGCAGTATTTT. This gives the protein CASSLAGGTDTQYF. Using reference TRBV5-1 and TRBJ2-3 for the parts outside the CDR3, the full variable domain is KAGVTQTPRYLIKTRGQQVTLSCSPISGHRSVSWYQQTPGQGLQFLFEYFSETQRNKGNFPGRFSGRQFSNSRSEMNVSTLELGDSALYLCASSLAGGTDTQYFGPGTRLTVL.

Worth noting for this clone: Within the sample, other DNA sequences also encode this same CDR3. The chain uses TRBV6-5 and TRBJ1-1, with D tentatively TRBD1 (5 bases). The V end was cut by 5 bases, the J end by 2 bases, with 9 bases between. CDR3 length: 13 residues. CDR1 MNHEY and CDR2 SVGAGI come from the germline V gene. The chain's CDR3 is CASSRGQNTEAFF. CDR3 DNA sequence: TGTGCCAGCAGTAGAGGACAAAACACTGAAGCTTTCTTT.

This chain joins TRBV7-9 and TRBJ2-3, with D tentatively TRBD1 or TRBD2 (5 bases each). The V end lost 3 bases, the J end lost 0 bases, and 10 bases lay between the germline ends. Per germline, CDR1 SEHNR and CDR2 FQNEAQ (reference sequence). CDR3 length equals 15 residues. CDR3 bases: TGTGCCAGCAGCTTCACCGGGGCTAGCACAGATACGCAGTATTTT. Residues: CASSFTGASTDTQYF.

The sample holds one count of this clone. The chain recombines TRBV10-2 with TRBJ1-4; D not resolved. The V gene lost 4 bases and the J gene lost 8 bases, with 11 bases spanning the gap. This CDR3 region has 13 residues. Germline CDR1 WSHSY, CDR2 SAAADI. This CDR3 is CASSVGIREKLFF. The CDR3 nucleotides read TGCGCCAGCAGTGTTGGGATCAGGGAAAAACTGTTTTTT.

The chain recombines TRBV13 with TRBJ2-2; maybe TRBD2 (5 bases). The CDR3 runs to 13 residues. CDR1 is PRHDT, CDR2 FYEKMQ, per germline (reference sequence). With 7 bases removed from V and 4 bases from J, the gap between germline ends came to 10 bases. CDR3 in amino acids: CASTGWTTGELFF. DNA for the CDR3: TGTGCCAGCACGGGGTGGACCACCGGGGAGCTGTTTTTT.

The V gene is TRBV15, the J gene TRBJ1-1; 12 nucleotides align to TRBD1. The germline CDR1 and CDR2 sequences are LNHNV and YYDKDF (reference sequence). This CDR3 spans 17 amino acids. The trim removed 0 bases at V and 5 bases at J, leaving 7 bases unmatched. The CDR3 region has the DNA TGTGCCACCAGCAGAGAAGGGACAGGGGGCTTGAGAACTGAAGCTTTCTTT. Amino acid sequence: CATSREGTGGLRTEAFF.

The chain recombines TRBV6-5 with TRBJ2-6, with TRBD1 matching over 8 bases. This CDR3 contains 15 residues. J lost 2 bases, V lost 6 bases, and 3 bases had no gene match. CDR1 is MNHEY, CDR2 SVGAGI, per germline. The CDR3 DNA reads TGTGCCAGCAGCCGACAGGGGACTGGGGCCAACGTCCTGACTTTC. Translated: CASSRQGTGANVLTF.

V gene TRBV18 combines with J gene TRBJ1-4; D is uncertain. Trimming cost V 6 bases and J 0 bases, with 11 bases left between them. CDR3 length: 15 residues. The germline V gene has CDR1 KGHSH and CDR2 LQKENI. In DNA form, the CDR3 reads TGTGCCAGCTCCCTTGGGTCCGCAACTAATGAAAAACTGTTTTTT. It yields the protein CASSLGSATNEKLFF.

This sequence joins TRBV4-3 and TRBJ1-4, with D maybe TRBD1 (6 bases). There are 15 residues in the CDR3. CDR1 and CDR2 from the germline V gene are LGHNA and YSLEER. The V gene lost 1 base and the J gene lost 4 bases, with 10 bases spanning the gap. This CDR3 reads CASSQVRDNNEKLFF. CDR3 DNA: TGCGCCAGCAGCCAAGTAAGGGACAATAATGAAAAACTGTTTTTT.

The chain has TRBV6-1 and TRBJ2-7; TRBD2 matches at 13 bases. After removal of 5 bases from V and 3 bases from J, the junction contained 4 bases not matched to a gene. Germline CDR1 reads MNHNS; CDR2 reads SASEGT. The CDR3 has 15 residues. The CDR3 region is CASSPTSGGGYEQYF. Here the CDR3 DNA reads TGTGCCAGCAGTCCAACTAGCGGGGGGGGCTACGAGCAGTACTTC.

The rearrangement uses TRBV7-2 and TRBJ1-4; no reliable D call. V was cut by 10 bases and J by 3 bases, with 9 bases left in between. The CDR3 consists of 12 residues. Germline V lookup: CDR1 SGHTA, CDR2 FQGNSA. CDR3 coding DNA: TGTGCCACCTCACGGCCTAATGAAAAACTGTTTTTT. This codes for CATSRPNEKLFF.

The chain carries TRBV18 and TRBJ1-1; D possibly corresponds to TRBD1 (5 bases). Trimming removed 0 bases at V and 8 bases at J, with 7 bases between. There are 12 residues in the CDR3. Germline-derived CDR1 and CDR2 are KGHSH and LQKENI. The CDR3 is CASSPPRGEAFF. The CDR3 DNA is TGTGCCAGCTCACCACCGCGGGGGGAAGCTTTCTTT.

The rearrangement links TRBV19 to TRBJ1-6; perhaps TRBD1 as D (6 bases). Germline-derived CDR1 and CDR2 are LNHDA and SQIVND (reference sequence). V was pared by 8 bases and J by 6 bases, with 14 bases between. CDR3 length equals 14 residues. DNA for the CDR3: TGTGCCAGTGGAAAGACAGGAGTTAATTCACCCCTCCACTTT. It is translated as CASGKTGVNSPLHF.

The chain has TRBV4-1 and TRBJ2-2; D is unclear. The germline V gene has CDR1 MGHRA and CDR2 YSYEKL. The CDR3 consists of 15 residues. Trimming stripped 3 bases from V and 7 bases from J, with 15 bases between. The CDR3 sequence is CASSHSRVVGGELFF. The CDR3 coding sequence is TGCGCCAGCAGCCATTCTAGGGTGGTGGGCGGGGAGCTGTTTTTT.

The chain couples TRBV7-2 to TRBJ2-2; possibly TRBD2 for D (5 bases). The CDR3 has 16 amino acids. Trimming left V 5 bases short and J 4 bases short, with 17 bases between. Germline V lookup: CDR1 SGHTA, CDR2 FQGNSA. The CDR3 nucleotides read TGTGCCAGCAGCCCTACCGGGGTGCGGGCCACCGGGGAGCTGTTTTTT. Its translation is CASSPTGVRATGELFF.

The V gene is TRBV4-3, the J gene TRBJ1-2; D is possibly TRBD1 (5 bases). Germline CDR1 reads LGHNA; CDR2 reads YSLEER. Deletions cut 0 bases from V and 6 bases from J, with 17 bases between. This CDR3 is built from 16 residues. CDR3 nucleotide sequence: TGCGCCAGCAGCCAAGATGGTGCCAGGGCCGGAAATGGCTACACCTTC. Its translation: CASSQDGARAGNGYTF.

This clone was seen a few times. The chain couples TRBV27 to TRBJ1-2; 8 bases are shared with TRBD1. The trim removed 0 bases at V and 8 bases at J, leaving 11 bases unmatched. This CDR3 region has 16 residues. CDR1 is MNHEY and CDR2 is SMNVEV in the germline V gene (reference sequence). The CDR3 reads CASSLSEGRGRRGYTF. The DNA of the CDR3 is TGTGCCAGCAGTTTATCGGAAGGCAGGGGGCGGAGAGGCTACACCTTC.

This clone appeared a single time. The chain uses TRBV4-3 and TRBJ2-5; either TRBD1 or TRBD2 may supply D (6 bases each). Deletions cut 1 base from V and 7 bases from J, with 13 bases between. The CDR3 extends over 14 amino acids. Germline-derived CDR1 and CDR2 are LGHNA and YSLEER. The CDR3 bases are TGCGCCAGCAGCCAAGTTCGGGGGCTTGGGACCCAGTACTTC. Translated: CASSQVRGLGTQYF.

The chain uses TRBV5-4 and TRBJ2-2, with 11 bases aligning to TRBD1. The CDR3 spans 18 residues. V shed 0 bases, J shed 1 base, and the junction held 5 bases outside the gene matches. CDR1 is SGHNT, CDR2 YYREEE, per germline (reference sequence). CDR3 protein: CASSLVRGQGGNTGELFF. The CDR3 nucleotides are TGTGCCAGCAGCTTGGTGCGGGGACAGGGGGGGAACACCGGGGAGCTGTTTTTT.

In the case of this clone: In the same sample, other DNA sequences code for this CDR3. The V gene is TRBV6-1, the J gene TRBJ2-7; D gene unclear. Trimming removed 5 bases at V and 2 bases at J, with 7 bases between. Per germline, CDR1 MNHNS and CDR2 SASEGT. The CDR3 has 12 amino acids. CDR3 amino acids: CASSPGPYEQYF. In nucleotides, the CDR3 is TGTGCCAGCAGTCCCGGTCCCTACGAGCAGTACTTC.